This T cell receptor beta chain was sequenced in a study of blood T cell repertoires in COVID-19. The CDR3 contains 12 residues. Germline trimming cut 6 bases from V and 5 bases from J; bases unmatched to any gene: 2. This clone has just one count. Patients of the Seattle cohort, enrolled during active infection, were followed longitudinally. This table comes from immunoSEQ multiplex PCR, and its TCRdb copy is limited to in-frame clones, with some not included. The data hold about 58,000 clones, with about 80% observed a single time. This TCR came from a man aged 80 or over with COVID-19, enrolled during active disease. Material for sequencing was peripheral blood. The rearrangement joins TRBV12-3 or TRBV12-4 to TRBJ1-2, with TRBD1 identical over 8 bases. CDR3: CASSRQGYGYTF. CDR3 DNA: TGTGCCAGCAGCCGACAGGGGTATGGCTACACCTTC.